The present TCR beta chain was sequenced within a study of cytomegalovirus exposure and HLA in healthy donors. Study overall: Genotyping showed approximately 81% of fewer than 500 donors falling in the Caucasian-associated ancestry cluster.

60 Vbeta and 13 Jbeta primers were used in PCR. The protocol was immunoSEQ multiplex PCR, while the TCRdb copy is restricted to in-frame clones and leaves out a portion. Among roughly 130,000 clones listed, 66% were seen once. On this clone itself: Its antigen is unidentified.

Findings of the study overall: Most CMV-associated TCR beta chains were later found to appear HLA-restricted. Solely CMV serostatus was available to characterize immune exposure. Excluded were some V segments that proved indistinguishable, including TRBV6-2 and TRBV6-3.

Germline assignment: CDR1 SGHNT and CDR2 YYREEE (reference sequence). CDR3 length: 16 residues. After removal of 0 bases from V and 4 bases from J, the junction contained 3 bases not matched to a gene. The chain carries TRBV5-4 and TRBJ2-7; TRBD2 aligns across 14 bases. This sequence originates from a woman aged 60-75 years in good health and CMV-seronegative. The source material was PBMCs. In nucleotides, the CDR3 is TGTGCCAGCAGCTTGGCCGGGACTAGCGGGGGATACGAGCAGTACTTC. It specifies CASSLAGTSGGYEQYF. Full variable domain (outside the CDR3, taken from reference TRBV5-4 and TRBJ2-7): ETGVTQSPTHLIKTRGQQVTLRCSSQSGHNTVSWYQQALGQGPQFIFQYYREEENGRGNFPPRFSGLQFPNYSSELNVNALELDDSALYLCASSLAGTSGGYEQYFGPGTRLTVT.